This T cell receptor beta chain was observed in a study of OX40 agonist ivuxolimab in advanced cancers. The wider study: Treatment received earlier with anti-PD-1, anti-PD-L1 or anti-CTLA-4 agents was allowed, and under 50% had some. In three patients, partial responses were observed, one with hepatocellular carcinoma and two with cutaneous melanoma. Notes on the study in general: Partial responders receiving 0.1-3.0 mg/kg showed among the lowest clonal expansion. Antigens targeted by the expanded peripheral T cells were not determined.

Comment on this clone: Antigen: not known.

Assay: immunoSEQ multiplex PCR; the TCRdb copy retains only in-frame clones and omits some. This table holds tens of thousands of clones, about 90% found once. CDR1 is MDHEN, CDR2 SYDVKM, per germline. J lost 2 bases, V lost 8 bases, and 8 bases had no gene match. The CDR3 loop spans 14 amino acids. J is TRBJ2-7 and V is TRBV28, with 8 positions matching TRBD2. The receptor comes from an adult with an advanced solid tumor such as melanoma, head and neck, liver or kidney cancer. This sample comprised CD4+ or CD8+ T cells sorted from blood, obtained in a trial of the OX40 agonist ivuxolimab. The CDR3 sequence is CASVGGGKTYEQYF. CDR3 sequence (DNA): TGTGCCAGCGTCGGGGGGGGGAAGACCTACGAGCAGTACTTC. The full variable domain, completed using reference TRBV28 and TRBJ2-7, is DVKVTQSSRYLVKRTGEKVFLECVQDMDHENMFWYRQDPGLGLRLIYFSYDVKMKEKGDIPEGYSVSREKKERFSLILESASTNQTSMYLCASVGGGKTYEQYFGPGTRLTVT.